This T cell receptor (beta chain) comes out of a study of blood T cell repertoires in COVID-19. Study at large: Collection of acute and convalescent COVID-19 samples took place in the United States, Italy and Spain. PBMCs, B-cell-depleted T cells, or T cells were the source of the cDNA or gDNA that made up the material.

Germline V gene sequence: CDR1 DFQATT, CDR2 SNEGSKA (reference sequence). The CDR3 is made up of 13 amino acids. Trimming took 3 bases from V and 2 from J; bases not matched to a gene: 1. Under the authors' procedure: Estimation of nucleated cell counts relied on the amplification of reference gene primers. The method was immunoSEQ multiplex PCR; TCRdb's version includes in-frame clones alone and lacks a portion of them. The DNA was the basis for D and trimming; V, J and clone size are from that table. In the table there are approximately 380,000 clones, approximately 90% of which are singletons. Exposed volunteers were people who met a COVID-19 case within 2 weeks before study entry.

This receptor was taken from a woman aged 40 to 50 who had been exposed to COVID-19. The chain recombines TRBV20-1 with TRBJ2-3; 8 bases agree with TRBD2. The source material was PBMCs or T cells enriched from blood (not recorded which). In DNA form, the CDR3 reads TGCAGTGCTAGTAGCGGGGTCACAGATACGCAGTATTTT. It is translated as CSASSGVTDTQYF.